The TCR beta chain described here comes from a study of PD-1 blockade in mismatch repair-deficient tumors. The repertoire was sequenced with immunoSEQ multiplex PCR; TCRdb's copy has only in-frame clones and lacks some. The table includes approximately 100,000 clones, 65% to 85% detected once. Trimming shortened V by 0 bases and J by 5 bases, and 8 bases separated the two germline ends. This CDR3 is 14 amino acids long. Germline V lookup: CDR1 SGHVS, CDR2 FQNEAQ. Every patient had mismatch repair deficiency by PCR or immunohistochemistry. TCR sequencing covered a few patients who responded to pembrolizumab.

This sample comprised peripheral blood, obtained approximately 8 months after starting pembrolizumab. This rearrangement joins TRBV7-8 to TRBJ2-1, with D possibly being TRBD2 (5 bases). The sequence came from an adult with mismatch repair-deficient cancer. In DNA form, the CDR3 reads TGTGCCAGCAGCTTAGCGGGAGAAAACAATGAGCAGTTCTTC. Translation gives CASSLAGENNEQFF.